These T cell receptor beta chains were read from a single sample in a study of blood T cells in healthy people across ages. TCRdb re-analysed the 5' RACE reads in MiXCR, keeping a single row per CDR3 protein. The sample contains roughly 800,000 distinct CDR3 sequences, 58% of which appear only once. Sequences were obtained from blood. These receptors originate from a man aged 30 to 45 in good health. The conserved cysteine and the conserved F or W are not part of the CDR3 here.

>14|TRBV6-5|TRBJ2-5
ASSISGRGAQETQY
>13|TRBV12-3/TRBV12-4|TRBJ2-7
ASSYQGGASGEQY
>12|TRBV5-1|TRBJ2-3
AVLAGPSTDTQY
>12|TRBV3-1|TRBJ1-1
ASTPGHLNTEAF
>13|TRBV29-1|TRBJ2-5
SVDFSGQLQETQY
>18|TRBV29-1|TRBJ2-1
SVEDPSFTAGTSGSNEQF
>14|TRBV7-2|.
ASSRTSGGAEREQF
>14|TRBV5-6|TRBJ2-3
ASSDDGILLTDTQY
>14|TRBV5-6|TRBJ2-7
ASSLGPSGTAYEQY
>11|TRBV5-1|TRBJ1-1
ASSLDRGIEAF
>15|TRBV27|TRBJ1-3
ASSSLTTGISGNTIY